The 32 T cell receptor beta chains below all came from one sample that was sequenced in a study of blood T cell repertoires in COVID-19. Repertoires were generated with immunoSEQ multiplex PCR, while TCRdb's copy carries only in-frame clones and drops some. The sample carries over 200,000 clones, roughly 84% recorded once. The specimen was PBMCs or T cells enriched from blood (not recorded which). These receptors were taken from a woman aged 40 to 55 who had recovered from COVID-19.

The chain employs TRBV3-1 (or the pseudogene TRBV3-2) and TRBJ2-1; 7 bases match TRBD2. The CDR3 sequence is 15 residues long. Germline V CDR1 and CDR2: LGHDT, YNNKEL (reference sequence). V gave up 1 base and J gave up 1 base; unmatched junction bases: 1. In DNA, the CDR3 is TGTGCCAGCAGCCAAGGGGGAGGGTCCTACAATGAGCAGTTCTTC. This encodes CASSQGGGSYNEQFF.

On this clone itself: This same CDR3 is encoded by further DNA sequences in the sample. Here the CDR3 DNA reads TGTGCCATCAGTGTTACGGGTGGCACTGAAGCTTTCTTT. Translating it yields CAISVTGGTEAFF. The chain has TRBV10-3 and TRBJ1-1; D call uncertain. Germline assignment: CDR1 ENHRY and CDR2 SYGVKD. The CDR3 runs to 13 residues. V shed 4 bases and J shed 4 bases, with 10 bases lying between them.

CDR3 amino acids: CASKATGGVNEQFF. Here the CDR3 DNA reads TGTGCCAGCAAGGCAACAGGGGGAGTCAATGAGCAGTTCTTC. The chain combines TRBV27 with TRBJ2-1; 8 bases are a match to TRBD1. V was clipped by 7 bases and J by 6 bases; unmatched bases: 8. The CDR3 contains 14 residues. Germline values: CDR1 MNHEY, CDR2 SMNVEV (reference sequence).

This clone was counted once. This chain joins TRBV5-1 and TRBJ1-1; 8 positions match TRBD1. This CDR3 has 14 amino acids. Germline assignment: CDR1 SGHRS and CDR2 YFSETQ. V shed 4 bases, J shed 1 base, and the junction held 3 bases outside the gene matches. The CDR3 protein is CASSHTGGNTEAFF. In DNA form, the CDR3 reads TGCGCCAGCAGCCATACAGGGGGGAACACTGAAGCTTTCTTT.

The rearrangement links TRBV2 to TRBJ2-5; D may be TRBD2 (5 bases). The CDR3 contains 14 residues. Germline loops: CDR1 SNHLY, CDR2 FYNNEI. V shed 8 bases and J shed 3 bases, with 16 bases lying between them. The CDR3 protein is CASLGRRNEETQYF. As DNA, the CDR3 is TGTGCCAGCTTGGGCAGGAGGAACGAAGAGACCCAGTACTTC.

This chain connects TRBV5-1 to TRBJ2-5; the match to TRBD1 covers 7 bases. This CDR3 contains 15 residues. J lost 1 base, V lost 2 bases, and 5 bases had no gene match. The germline CDR1 and CDR2 sequences are SGHRS and YFSETQ. CDR3 bases: TGCGCCAGCAGCTTAGGTAACAGGGGCCAAGAGACCCAGTACTTC. It specifies CASSLGNRGQETQYF.

As DNA, the CDR3 is TGTGCCATCTTCAGCGGGAGACTAGCGGGAGCCGGGGAGCTGTTTTTT. Encoded protein: CAIFSGRLAGAGELFF. The J gene is TRBJ2-2, the V gene TRBV10-3; 12 nucleotides line up with TRBD2. With 8 bases clipped from V and 6 bases from J, the junction kept 10 bases outside the gene matches. Germline CDR1 reads ENHRY; CDR2 reads SYGVKD. This CDR3 spans 16 amino acids.

This rearrangement joins TRBV30 to TRBJ2-3, with 7 bases aligning to TRBD1. V lost 4 bases and J lost 8; bases outside the gene matches: 3. The V gene's germline CDR1 is GTSNPN and CDR2 SVGIG (reference sequence). CDR3 length equals 11 residues. In DNA, the CDR3 is TGTGCCTGGACGGCAGGGGGTACGCAGTATTTT. This translates into CAWTAGGTQYF.

This clone came up once. The chain has TRBV29-1 and TRBJ2-5; 10 nucleotides match TRBD1. The CDR3 contains 13 residues. J gave up 4 bases and V 6 bases, and 5 bases lay outside the gene matches. Germline-derived CDR1 and CDR2 are SQVTM and ANQGSEA. Here the CDR3 reads CSVRQGARETQYF. DNA for the CDR3: TGCAGCGTGCGACAGGGGGCGCGAGAGACCCAGTACTTC.

V usage is TRBV4-3 and J usage is TRBJ2-3, with 12 bases identical to TRBD2. The germline gives CDR1 LGHNA, CDR2 YSLEER. Losses at the gene ends were 1 base for V and 3 bases for J; bases not matched to a gene: 2. CDR3 length equals 16 residues. CDR3 in DNA: TGCGCCAGCAGCCAAGCCGGGACTAGCGGGACAGATACGCAGTATTTT. Translating it yields CASSQAGTSGTDTQYF.

The gene calls are TRBV18 and TRBJ2-1; 7 bases are shared with TRBD2. The CDR3 contains 17 residues. Germline-derived CDR1 and CDR2 are KGHSH and LQKENI. Germline trimming cut 0 bases from V and 6 bases from J; bases unmatched to any gene: 11. Here the CDR3 DNA reads TGTGCCAGCTCACCACCAAGAGCGGGAAGCGTCCCCAATGAGCAGTTCTTC. Amino acids: CASSPPRAGSVPNEQFF.

This chain connects TRBV29-1 to TRBJ1-2, with a weak D call TRBD1 (5 bases). V was pared by 7 bases and J by 8 bases, with 17 bases between. Germline CDR1 is SQVTM and CDR2 is ANQGSEA. The CDR3 is made up of 12 amino acids. This chain's CDR3 is CSGMQGGAGYTF. CDR3 bases: TGCAGCGGGATGCAGGGTGGGGCGGGCTACACCTTC.

The rearrangement joins TRBV7-2 to TRBJ1-4, with 7 nucleotides matching TRBD1. The CDR3 spans 13 residues. Trimming removed 5 bases from V and 6 bases from J; junction bases left unmatched: 3. CDR1 is SGHTA, CDR2 FQGNSA, per germline. The CDR3 nucleotides read TGTGCCAGCAGCCGTGGACAGGATGAAAAACTGTTTTTT. Its protein product is CASSRGQDEKLFF.

The J gene is TRBJ2-5, the V gene TRBV27, with TRBD2 as a possible D gene (7 bases). The CDR3 contains 14 residues. Between the trimmed V and J ends, which lost 7 bases and 10 bases, there was a span of 22 bases. From germline, CDR1 is MNHEY and CDR2 SMNVEV (reference sequence). The CDR3 sequence: CASKWGGADALQYF. The CDR3 DNA sequence: TGTGCCAGCAAATGGGGGGGGGCGGATGCCCTCCAGTACTTC.

This chain uses TRBV9 with TRBJ2-1; a possible D gene is TRBD2 (6 bases). CDR1 SGDLS and CDR2 YYNGEE come from the germline V gene. The CDR3 contains 14 residues. The germline V and J ends were trimmed by 4 bases and 2 bases, with 10 bases remaining between them. The CDR3: CASSPGRAYNEQFF. The CDR3 DNA sequence: TGTGCCAGCAGCCCCGGGAGAGCCTACAATGAGCAGTTCTTC.

The V and J genes are TRBV10-1 and TRBJ2-1; D perhaps matches TRBD2 (5 bases). This CDR3 spans 15 amino acids. CDR1 WNHNN and CDR2 SYGVQD come from the germline V gene (reference sequence). Trimming took 2 bases from V and 6 from J, leaving 14 bases between them. For the CDR3, the DNA is TGCGCCAGCAGTGAGGGTAGCGCGGGTTCCAATGAGCAGTTCTTC. This sequence encodes CASSEGSAGSNEQFF.

This clone was seen once. This chain joins TRBV4-1 and TRBJ2-2; 9 bases line up with TRBD2. The length of the CDR3 is 16 residues. With 0 bases clipped from V and 5 bases from J, the junction kept 4 bases outside the gene matches. CDR1 and CDR2 from the germline V gene are MGHRA and YSYEKL. For the CDR3, the DNA is TGCGCCAGCAGCCAAGAATGGCTAGCGGGAACCGGGGAGCTGTTTTTT. Translating it yields CASSQEWLAGTGELFF.

This sequence joins TRBV7-9 and TRBJ1-1, with D unclear. The CDR3 is 13 residues long. CDR1 SEHNR and CDR2 FQNEAQ come from the germline V gene (reference sequence). Trimming removed 4 bases at V and 1 base at J, with 7 bases between. The CDR3 region is CASSSKQNTEAFF. CDR3 bases: TGTGCCAGCAGCTCGAAACAGAACACTGAAGCTTTCTTT. The full variable domain, in which reference TRBV7-9 and TRBJ1-1 provide the parts outside the CDR3, is DTGVSQNPRHKITKRGQNVTFRCDPISEHNRLYWYRQTLGQGPEFLTYFQNEAQLEKSRLLSDRFSAERPKGSFSTLEIQRTEQGDSAMYLCASSSKQNTEAFFGQGTRLTVV.

This chain joins TRBV7-2 and TRBJ1-5, with 8 bases aligning to TRBD1. V lost 2 bases, J lost 1 base, and 7 bases stayed unmatched. The CDR3 spans 17 residues. CDR1 and CDR2 (germline): SGHTA, FQGNSA. This chain's CDR3 is CASSLRGTGLSNQPQHF. The CDR3 DNA reads TGTGCCAGCAGCTTAAGGGGGACAGGACTGAGCAATCAGCCCCAGCATTTT.

V and J are TRBV24-1 and TRBJ1-2, with 10 nucleotides matching TRBD1. Germline CDR1 and CDR2: KGHDR and SFDVKD. The CDR3 is made up of 14 amino acids. Trimming removed 7 bases from V and 5 bases from J; junction bases left unmatched: 6. This CDR3 reads CATSDRGRNYGYTF. The CDR3 DNA is TGTGCCACCAGCGACAGGGGGCGAAATTATGGCTACACCTTC.

For the CDR3, the DNA is TGTGCCAGTAGTATAGATCTGAGACGTTCCAGGGACTATGGCTACACCTTC. It yields the protein CASSIDLRRSRDYGYTF. V gene TRBV19 combines with J gene TRBJ1-2, with D perhaps TRBD1 (5 bases). V lost 0 bases and J lost 3, with 17 bases in between. Germline V gene data show CDR1 as LNHDA and CDR2 as SQIVND (reference sequence). This CDR3 region has 17 residues.

Regarding this clone: At one of its ends the junction is not consistent with the germline gene, which may arise from a read error. The rearrangement uses TRBV12-5 and TRBJ2-1; a weak D match, TRBD2 (6 bases). Germline CDR1 reads LGHNT; CDR2 reads FRNRAP. This CDR3 comprises 13 residues. The CDR3: CASGLEGLGWQFF. As DNA, the CDR3 is TGTGCTAGTGGCTTGGAGGGGTTAGGGTGGCAGTTCTTC.

This clone turned up a few times. The chain carries TRBV18 and TRBJ1-3, with TRBD1 matching 10 bases. CDR3 length: 16 amino acids. Trimming at V came to 6 bases and at J to 3 bases, leaving 8 bases not matched to a gene. The germline V gene encodes CDR1 KGHSH and CDR2 LQKENI. The CDR3 DNA reads TGTGCCAGCTCTCCCTTGGACAGGGGGTTTGGAAACACCATATATTTT. Residues: CASSPLDRGFGNTIYF.

This clone showed up just once. The rearrangement joins TRBV3-1 (or the pseudogene TRBV3-2) to TRBJ1-5; D remains unclear. The CDR3 has 14 residues. Germline CDR1 is LGHDT and CDR2 is YNNKEL (reference sequence). V was trimmed by 5 bases and J by 4 bases, leaving 12 bases between them. DNA of the CDR3: TGTGCCAGCAGCTCCGATAACGGTAATCAGCCCCAGCATTTT. It specifies CASSSDNGNQPQHF.

The J gene is TRBJ2-1, the V gene TRBV7-2; 7 bases agree with TRBD2. From germline, CDR1 is SGHTA and CDR2 FQGNSA. The CDR3 loop spans 15 amino acids. V was clipped by 5 bases and J by 4 bases; unmatched bases: 8. CDR3 in amino acids: CASSPIAGLYNEQFF. Written as DNA, the CDR3 is TGTGCCAGCAGCCCGATAGCGGGCCTTTACAATGAGCAGTTCTTC.

This chain uses TRBV3-1 (or the pseudogene TRBV3-2) with TRBJ1-5, with no clear D. V lost 2 bases to trimming and J lost 4 bases, with 6 bases between them. Germline V gene data show CDR1 as LGHDT and CDR2 as YNNKEL (reference sequence). This CDR3 is built from 13 residues. The CDR3 DNA sequence: TGTGCCAGCAGCCAACAGGTGAATCAGCCCCAGCATTTT. Its protein product is CASSQQVNQPQHF.

The chain couples TRBV13 to TRBJ1-3; D gene ambiguous. CDR1 is PRHDT, CDR2 FYEKMQ, per germline (reference sequence). CDR3 length: 12 amino acids. V was clipped by 5 bases and J by 3 bases, with 5 bases between them. CDR3 nucleotides: TGTGCCAGCAGCCGCGATGGAAACACCATATATTTT. It is translated as CASSRDGNTIYF.

This chain uses TRBV7-8 with TRBJ2-7, with 7 positions matching TRBD1. This CDR3 contains 17 residues. Trimming took 3 bases from V and 5 from J; bases not matched to a gene: 16. Looked up from germline, CDR1 is SGHVS and CDR2 is FQNEAQ. CDR3 sequence: CASSLTRQGSQRHEQYF. The CDR3 DNA is TGTGCCAGCAGCTTGACAAGACAGGGATCTCAGAGACACGAGCAGTACTTC.

V is TRBV27 and J is TRBJ2-7; 7 bases fit TRBD2. This CDR3 is built from 9 residues. Per the germline V gene, CDR1 is MNHEY and CDR2 is SMNVEV (reference sequence). The CDR3 loop reads CPGGGEQYF. CDR3 coding DNA: TGTCCCGGCGGGGGCGAGCAGTACTTC.

The V call is TRBV11-2, the J call TRBJ2-3, with TRBD2 identical over 12 bases. J was trimmed by 1 base and V by 2 bases; bases with no gene match: 4. Germline loops: CDR1 SGHAT, CDR2 FQNNGV. The CDR3 totals 17 residues. The CDR3 here is CASSLLAGGPGTDTQYF. CDR3 DNA: TGTGCCAGCAGCTTACTAGCGGGAGGGCCTGGCACAGATACGCAGTATTTT.

The rearrangement joins TRBV7-2 to TRBJ1-6; D is uncertain. Germline V lookup: CDR1 SGHTA, CDR2 FQGNSA. The germline V and J ends were trimmed by 1 base and 7 bases, with 11 bases remaining between them. The CDR3 consists of 15 residues. The CDR3 bases are TGTGCCAGCAGCTTAGAGGTTGGCAGGAATTCACCCCTCCACTTT. Residues: CASSLEVGRNSPLHF.

This rearrangement joins TRBV4-1 to TRBJ2-1; tentative D call: TRBD2 (5 bases). Between the trimmed V and J ends, which lost 0 bases and 5 bases, there was a span of 11 bases. CDR3 length: 15 amino acids. Per the germline V gene, CDR1 is MGHRA and CDR2 is YSYEKL. This CDR3 reads CASSQEGRGNNEQFF. In DNA, the CDR3 is TGCGCCAGCAGCCAAGAGGGAAGAGGGAACAATGAGCAGTTCTTC.